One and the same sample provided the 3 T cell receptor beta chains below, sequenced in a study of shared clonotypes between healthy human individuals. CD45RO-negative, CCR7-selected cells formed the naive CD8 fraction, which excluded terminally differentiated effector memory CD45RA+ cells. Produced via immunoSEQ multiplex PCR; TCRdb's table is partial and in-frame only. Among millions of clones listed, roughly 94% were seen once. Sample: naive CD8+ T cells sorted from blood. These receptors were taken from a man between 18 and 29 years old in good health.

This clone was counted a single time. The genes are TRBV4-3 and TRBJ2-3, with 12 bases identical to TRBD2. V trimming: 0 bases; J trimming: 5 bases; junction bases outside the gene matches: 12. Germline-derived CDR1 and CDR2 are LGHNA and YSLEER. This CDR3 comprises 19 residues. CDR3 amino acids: CASSQERTSGNEFQDTQYF. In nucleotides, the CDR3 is TGCGCCAGCAGCCAAGAACGGACTAGCGGGAATGAATTCCAAGATACGCAGTATTTT.

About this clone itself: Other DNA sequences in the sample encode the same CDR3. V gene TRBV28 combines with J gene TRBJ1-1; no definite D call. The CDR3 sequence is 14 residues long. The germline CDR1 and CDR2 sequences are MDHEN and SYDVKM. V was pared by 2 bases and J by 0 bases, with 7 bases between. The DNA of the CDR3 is TGTGCCAGCAGTTTAGGTCAGTTGAACACTGAAGCTTTCTTT. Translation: CASSLGQLNTEAFF.

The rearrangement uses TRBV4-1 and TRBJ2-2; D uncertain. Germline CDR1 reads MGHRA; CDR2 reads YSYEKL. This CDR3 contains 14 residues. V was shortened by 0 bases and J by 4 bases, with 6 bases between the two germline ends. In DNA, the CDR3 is TGCGCCAGCAGCCAAGATCGGAGCACCGGGGAGCTGTTTTTT. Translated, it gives CASSQDRSTGELFF.